This entry concerns a single T cell receptor beta chain. The table lists this clonotype with many counts. The specificity of this receptor is unknown. There are no base qualities to consult, and no much larger clone falls within one base. The sample belongs to a study of response to subunit inactivated influenza vaccine (dated by TCRdb to 2017 to 2018). Concerning the study at large: The study used deep quantitative T cell receptor repertoire profiling to track responses to a trivalent subunit inactivated influenza vaccine. Here is what the overall study found, with its caveats: The authors proposed that each seasonal influenza vaccination may bring in only a limited number of new T cells.

V lost 6 bases and J lost 1 base, and the count of bases not matched to a germline gene is 6. The CDR3 sequence holds 14 residues, the cysteine and phenylalanine included. Of all the DNA, just the CDR3 is kept, 42 bases in frame from base 1. The library was prepared using RT-PCR. Data came from an Illumina HiSeq 2500. TCRdb handled the public reads itself, with Q25 trimming in fastp and clone calling in MiXCR, and kept productive beta chains. Rows matching on CDR3 protein sequence are summarized as one entry with the most common DNA and genes. For this sample the table gives hundreds of thousands of distinct CDR3 sequences, of which approximately 14% were detected only once. More than 9% of the sample comes from the top ten.

The sequence joins TRBV12-3 or TRBV12-4 to TRBJ2-7; 7 bases in the junction line up with TRBD1. Sequences were derived from PBMCs from blood, sampled 11 to 12 days after vaccination. This TCR came from a man aged 45-65 years who received an inactivated influenza vaccine. Donor details come from another sample of the same person, matched by shared clones. CDR3 protein: CASRHRQGSYEQYF. In nucleotides, the sequence is TGTGCCAGCAGACACCGACAGGGATCCTACGAGCAGTACTTC.